Following are 24 T cell receptor beta chains from one sample sequenced in a study of PD-1 blockade in classical Hodgkin lymphoma (dated by TCRdb to between 2020 and 2021). This specimen's time point label, interpreted: cycle 2 day 1 (C2D1) of nivolumab. Every trial patient had relapsed after autologous stem cell transplantation, and cohorts A, B and C differed in prior brentuximab vedotin exposure. The method was the immunoSEQ multiplex PCR assay. Entries here come from immuneACCESS through TCRdb and include only in-frame sequences with V and J called. Some clones fail to appear in such tables; in the studies checked, an unresolved V gene covers under half of the shortfall, and the cause of the remainder is unknown. Present in this sample are over 50,000 clones, around 78% of which were seen just once. The top ten constitute around 16% of the sample. This sample comprised peripheral blood mononuclear cells (PBMCs), obtained before the second cycle of nivolumab. These receptor sequences come from a human donor with classical Hodgkin lymphoma.

The table lists this clone with a count of one. The rearrangement uses TRBV30 and TRBJ2-1; D is possibly TRBD1 or TRBD2 (6 bases each). V lost 2 bases, J lost 7 bases, and 12 bases lay in between. The CDR3 length is 13 residues. Germline V lookup: CDR1 GTSNPN, CDR2 SVGIG (reference sequence). Written as DNA, the CDR3 is TGTGCCTGGAGTTTCCAGGGGAGGAATGAGCAGTTCTTC. Translating gives CAWSFQGRNEQFF.

This clone was counted between two and nine times. V usage is TRBV19 and J usage is TRBJ2-1, with D perhaps matching TRBD1 (5 bases). Between the trimmed V and J ends, which lost 10 bases and 5 bases, there was a span of 12 bases. This CDR3 has 12 residues. Per germline, CDR1 LNHDA and CDR2 SQIVND (reference sequence). CDR3 bases: TGTGCCACGTGGGGCGGAAACAATGAGCAGTTCTTC. Encoded protein: CATWGGNNEQFF.

The gene calls are TRBV4-1 and TRBJ2-3; the D gene is possibly TRBD1 (6 bases). V shed 0 bases and J shed 14 bases, with 18 bases lying between them. CDR3 length: 14 residues. Germline loops: CDR1 MGHRA, CDR2 YSYEKL. CDR3 in amino acids: CASSQDRGQRQAYF. In nucleotides, the CDR3 is TGCGCCAGCAGCCAAGATAGAGGACAGAGACAAGCGTATTTT.

The V call is TRBV27, the J call TRBJ2-3; D call uncertain. Per germline, CDR1 MNHEY and CDR2 SMNVEV (reference sequence). This CDR3 comprises 11 residues. V was pared by 4 bases and J by 5 bases, with 4 bases between. The CDR3 sequence is CASSSRDTQYF. In nucleotides, the CDR3 is TGTGCCAGCAGTTCGAGAGATACGCAGTATTTT.

V gene TRBV29-1 combines with J gene TRBJ2-1; D perhaps matches TRBD2 (5 bases). CDR3 size: 11 residues. Trimming cost V 3 bases and J 16 bases, with 16 bases left between them. Per the germline V gene, CDR1 is SQVTM and CDR2 is ANQGSEA. The DNA for the CDR3 is TGCAGCGTTGAGAGAGGACTCCTTATCTTCTTC. Its protein product is CSVERGLLIFF.

The genes are TRBV19 and TRBJ1-5; 7 bases are shared with TRBD1. CDR3 length equals 16 residues. Trimming at V came to 6 bases and at J to 9 bases, leaving 17 bases not matched to a gene. The germline CDR1 and CDR2 sequences are LNHDA and SQIVND (reference sequence). The CDR3 is CASSPRGETGRWPQHF. The CDR3 DNA reads TGTGCCAGTAGCCCCCGCGGGGAGACAGGGAGGTGGCCCCAGCATTTT.

This clone came up a few times. V gene TRBV7-2 combines with J gene TRBJ2-7; 10 bases are a match to TRBD1. After removal of 4 bases from V and 2 bases from J, the junction contained 11 bases not matched to a gene. CDR3 size: 17 residues. CDR1 and CDR2 (germline): SGHTA, FQGNSA. The CDR3 sequence: CASSSGDRGTLTYEQYF. CDR3 sequence (DNA): TGTGCCAGCAGCTCGGGGGACAGGGGCACTCTCACCTACGAGCAGTACTTC.

This chain uses TRBV27 with TRBJ1-6; D not certain. The CDR3 spans 16 residues. Germline loops: CDR1 MNHEY, CDR2 SMNVEV (reference sequence). Trimming shortened V by 7 bases and J by 9 bases, and 22 bases separated the two germline ends. The chain's CDR3 is CASTLSLGTGSSPLHF. CDR3 nucleotide sequence: TGTGCCAGCACCCTAAGCCTAGGAACTGGGAGTTCACCCCTCCACTTT.

This clone occurred once. The chain's CDR3 is CASSLGGTGTDTQYF. The CDR3 DNA reads TGTGCCAGCAGCTTAGGCGGGACTGGCACAGATACGCAGTATTTT. The rearrangement uses TRBV7-7 and TRBJ2-3; tentatively, D is TRBD2 (6 bases). Trimming shortened V by 1 base and J by 1 base, and 9 bases separated the two germline ends. The length of the CDR3 is 15 residues. Germline V lookup: CDR1 SSHAT, CDR2 FNYEAQ (reference sequence).

The rearrangement joins TRBV6-5 to TRBJ2-7; D unclear. Germline V gene data show CDR1 as MNHEY and CDR2 as SVGAGI. The CDR3 sequence is 15 residues long. V gave up 0 bases and J gave up 3 bases, with 12 bases separating them. For the CDR3, the DNA is TGTGCCAGCAGTTACTCTGGGTGGTGGAGCTACGAGCAGTACTTC. It yields the protein CASSYSGWWSYEQYF.

The chain uses TRBV6-5 and TRBJ1-2; no definite D call. Germline CDR1 MNHEY, CDR2 SVGAGI. V was clipped by 0 bases and J by 2 bases, with 7 bases between them. This CDR3 has 14 amino acids. This chain's CDR3 is CASSYSSANYGYTF. CDR3 nucleotide sequence: TGTGCCAGCAGTTACTCGAGCGCAAACTATGGCTACACCTTC.

This chain links TRBV4-1 with TRBJ2-6; D might be TRBD1 (5 bases). V gave up 4 bases and J gave up 3 bases, with 13 bases separating them. From germline, CDR1 is MGHRA and CDR2 YSYEKL. The CDR3 consists of 16 residues. The CDR3 DNA is TGCGCCAGCAGCCGCCAGGTCCAGGGTGGGGCCAACGTCCTGACTTTC. Translated, it gives CASSRQVQGGANVLTF.

The chain uses TRBV7-3 and TRBJ2-1; 12 positions match TRBD2. Trimming at V came to 2 bases and at J to 9 bases, leaving 2 bases not matched to a gene. The germline V gene has CDR1 SGHTA and CDR2 FQGTGA. The CDR3 is 14 residues long. The CDR3 protein is CASSLRLAGAEQFF. The DNA of the CDR3 is TGTGCCAGCAGCTTACGACTAGCGGGAGCTGAGCAGTTCTTC.

The chain links TRBV29-1 to TRBJ1-2, with TRBD1 identical over 7 bases. Germline CDR1 reads SQVTM; CDR2 reads ANQGSEA. The J segment lost 8 bases and the V segment lost 7 bases, leaving 22 bases of the junction unmatched. The CDR3 has 16 amino acids. The CDR3 protein is CSAPRDSLTSMGGYTF. CDR3 coding DNA: TGCAGCGCTCCGCGGGACAGCCTTACCTCTATGGGAGGCTACACCTTC.

A few counts support this clone. This chain links TRBV28 with TRBJ2-7; D gene uncertain. V was pared by 1 base and J by 3 bases, with 16 bases between. Germline V gene data show CDR1 as MDHEN and CDR2 as SYDVKM. CDR3 length: 16 residues. The CDR3 nucleotides read TGTGCCAGCAGTTTATTGGGCACAGACTCCTTCTACGAGCAGTACTTC. Residues: CASSLLGTDSFYEQYF.

The chain is built from TRBV4-2 and TRBJ2-7, with 7 bases lining up with TRBD2. Germline V gene lookup returns CDR1 LGHNA and CDR2 YNFKEQ. This CDR3 contains 14 residues. With V trimmed by 0 bases and J by 3 bases, 2 bases remained unmatched. The CDR3 sequence is CASSQDGRVYEQYF. CDR3 DNA sequence: TGTGCCAGCAGCCAAGATGGGAGGGTCTACGAGCAGTACTTC.

This clone has only a few counts. V and J are TRBV10-2 and TRBJ2-1; tentatively, D is TRBD2 (7 bases). The CDR3 covers 14 residues. CDR1 is WSHSY and CDR2 is SAAADI in the germline V gene. V lost 10 bases and J lost 3, with 16 bases in between. The CDR3 here is CATQGLADYNEQFF. The CDR3 bases are TGCGCCACCCAGGGGCTAGCGGACTACAATGAGCAGTTCTTC.

This chain connects TRBV21-1 to TRBJ2-5. TRBV21-1 is a known pseudogene. The CDR3 loop spans 14 amino acids. The DNA for the CDR3 is TGTGCCAGCAGCAAAGTTCGAGGGGATGAGACCCAGTACTTC. Amino acid sequence: CASSKVRGDETQYF.

The gene calls are TRBV2 and TRBJ2-6, with D possibly TRBD1 on 6 matching bases. CDR1 is SNHLY, CDR2 FYNNEI, per germline. V lost 5 bases, J lost 2 bases, and 10 bases lay in between. The CDR3 has 15 residues. The CDR3, as DNA: TGTGCCAGCAGTTTACAGGGCACTGGGGCCAACGTCCTGACTTTC. Its protein is CASSLQGTGANVLTF.

V and J are TRBV5-1 and TRBJ2-3; 10 positions agree with TRBD2. J lost 3 bases, V lost 3 bases, and 4 bases had no gene match. This CDR3 region has 15 residues. CDR1 is SGHRS, CDR2 YFSETQ, per germline. The CDR3 sequence: CASSWRLAGTDTQYF. CDR3 in DNA: TGCGCCAGCAGCTGGAGACTAGCGGGTACAGATACGCAGTATTTT.

V usage is TRBV2 and J usage is TRBJ1-1; D possibly corresponds to TRBD1 (6 bases). Trimming removed 4 bases at V and 7 bases at J, with 13 bases between. CDR3 length: 13 amino acids. Germline V CDR1 and CDR2: SNHLY, FYNNEI. The CDR3 DNA follows: TGTGCCAGCAGTGGGCTGGACAGACTTGAAGCTTTCTTT. It codes for CASSGLDRLEAFF.

The gene calls are TRBV28 and TRBJ1-5; weak D call: TRBD1 (5 bases). CDR1 and CDR2 (germline): MDHEN, SYDVKM. This CDR3 has 16 residues. V lost 3 bases to trimming and J lost 6 bases, with 18 bases between them. The CDR3 reads CASSLGRGQPSQPQHF. The CDR3 coding sequence is TGTGCCAGCAGTTTGGGTAGGGGCCAACCGAGTCAGCCCCAGCATTTT. Full variable domain (remainder filled in from reference TRBV28 and TRBJ1-5): DVKVTQSSRYLVKRTGEKVFLECVQDMDHENMFWYRQDPGLGLRLIYFSYDVKMKEKGDIPEGYSVSREKKERFSLILESASTNQTSMYLCASSLGRGQPSQPQHFGDGTRLSIL.

The chain links TRBV10-3 to TRBJ2-1; D is possibly TRBD2 (6 bases). Germline V gene sequence: CDR1 ENHRY, CDR2 SYGVKD. The length of the CDR3 is 14 residues. V gave up 6 bases and J gave up 8 bases, with 17 bases separating them. The CDR3 spells CAIRDRLVMYEQFF. CDR3 nucleotide sequence: TGTGCCATCAGGGATAGACTAGTTATGTATGAGCAGTTCTTC.

The rearrangement joins TRBV30 to TRBJ2-1, with D maybe TRBD2 (6 bases). The CDR3 consists of 14 residues. Germline CDR1 reads GTSNPN; CDR2 reads SVGIG (reference sequence). V lost 8 bases to trimming and J lost 0 bases, with 14 bases between them. CDR3 DNA: TGTGCCCGGTCGTGGCGGGGCTCCTACAATGAGCAGTTCTTC. Its translation is CARSWRGSYNEQFF.